This TCR beta chain was documented in a study of PD-L1 blockade in urothelial cancer (dated by TCRdb to 2015 to 2018). About the full investigation: All patients started therapy around 2014 and received atezolizumab 1,200 mg intravenously every 3 weeks. About 90% of the roughly 30 patients were identified as males with urothelial cancer of bladder origin, and a prior smoking history was reported by 18 of 29 patients. Durable clinical benefit was achieved by nine patients but not by the remaining 20. Blood samples gave a median of 141,255 T cells and 88,000 or so unique TCRs, with a median clonality of 0.080. Blood samples were analyzed at 3 weeks after treatment start (second dose) and at 6 weeks after treatment start. An ECOG performance status of 0 or 1 was recorded for the patients, and 0 to 3 prior chemotherapy regimens had been received by the patients. Pretreatment blood TCR-seq was available for fewer than 30 patients, at least one posttreatment blood collection was obtained for roughly 25 patients, and tumor TCR-seq was available for roughly 25 patients. Pretreatment tumor samples, along with matched peripheral blood collected serially before and after atezolizumab treatment, underwent TCR sequencing. An exploratory multi-omic analysis was conducted of the somatic, immune and clinical correlates of response to PD-L1 blockade with atezolizumab in urothelial cancer. Progression-free survival longer than 6 months counted as durable clinical benefit, and TCR features were additionally tested against both progression-free and overall survival. In the same patients, whole exome sequencing and RNA sequencing of pretreatment tumors were performed in addition to TCR sequencing. Beyond this particular receptor, the publication reports: Because the sample size was small (n ≈ 29) and many exploratory analyses were performed, the results are intended to be hypothesis-generating. Among patients with durable benefit, tumor-associated TCR clones showed greater expansion in peripheral blood 3 weeks after treatment started (n = 22, p = 0.022). Improved progression-free and overall survival was found to be associated with pretreatment peripheral blood TCR clonality below the median.

Including cysteine and phenylalanine, the CDR3 has 14 amino acids. Only the CDR3 part of the read is kept: 42 bases, read in frame from the first base. V ends up 6 bases short and J 10 bases short, with an unmatched junction base count of 7. In the germline V gene, CDR1 corresponds to ENHRY and CDR2 to SYGVKD. Concerning this clone: The specificity of this receptor is unknown. No clone much larger than this one lies a single base away; base qualities are absent.

Synthetic TCR analog templates were spiked into each PCR so that absolute template abundance could be estimated from read counts. The immunoSEQ assay was used to amplify TCRbeta CDR3 regions from genomic DNA with bias-controlled V and J gene primers. Rearranged TCRbeta segments were sequenced at approximately 20X coverage. The original pipeline was this. Sequencing errors were corrected by clustering and CDR3s were annotated against IMGT to assign V, D and J genes. Out-of-frame and stop-codon sequences were excluded, and only productive TCRbeta rearrangements were used in downstream analyses. Clonality was calculated as one minus the Shannon entropy normalized by the log of the number of unique productive sequences. Clones differing between time points or between blood and tumor were identified by Fisher's exact test with Benjamini-Hochberg correction at adjusted p below 0.01. Imported from immuneACCESS, the table was reduced by TCRdb to in-frame sequences with V and J called. These copies leave out some clones; in studies compared against another copy, an unresolved V gene accounts for under half, and the cause of the remainder is not known. The DNA gave D and trimming, while V, J and clone size come from that table. The sample includes around 45,000 clones, with 83% observed a single time. The leading ten clones occupy over 13% of the sample.

The sample's time point label is to be understood as: peripheral blood 6 weeks after treatment start. The cohort included 29 patients with locally advanced or metastatic urothelial carcinoma who were treated at Memorial Sloan Kettering on a trial protocol. Peripheral blood mononuclear cells were collected pretreatment and during treatment, with between 1 and 8 total time points per patient. The Qiagen DNeasy Blood extraction kit was used to purify genomic DNA from total PBMCs and from tumor samples. PBMCs were collected pretreatment and during treatment and were isolated and stored as previously described.

The receptor chain draws on TRBV10-3 and TRBJ1-6; 9 of the junction bases match TRBD1. The sample consisted of PBMCs, taken around atezolizumab (anti-PD-L1) treatment. This sequence was found in a man in his 60s with urothelial cancer. The nucleotide sequence reads TGTGCCATCAGGACACAGGGGGCTGGCTCACCCCTCCACTTT. This translates into CAIRTQGAGSPLHF.